This T cell receptor (beta chain) was recorded in a study of breast tumors, draining lymph nodes, adjacent tissues. This clonotype occurred many times. Axillary draining lymph nodes of breast cancer patients supplied the node samples. Each CDR3 protein gets one entry after TCRdb re-called the multiplex PCR reads with MiXCR. The table includes 180,000 or so distinct CDR3 sequences, about 33% detected once. From germline, CDR1 is SEHNR and CDR2 FQNEAQ (reference sequence). Trimming at V came to 9 bases and at J to 7 bases, leaving 10 bases not matched to a gene. The CDR3 contains 14 residues. This receptor was taken from a female donor with breast cancer. Some clones in this sample may be carry-over from other donors' samples. Sequencing was done on a sample of axillary lymph node tissue. This chain uses TRBV7-9 with TRBJ2-1, with 9 bases fitting TRBD2. The CDR3 DNA reads TGTGCCAGTAGGGGTGGCGGGAGGGGGAATGAGCAGTTCTTC. It codes for CASRGGGRGNEQFF.